The 14 T cell receptor beta chains below were found in one sample sequenced in a study of T cell responses to AZD1222 COVID-19 vaccine. Clones were read by immunoSEQ multiplex PCR, and TCRdb kept only the in-frame ones, dropping some. This sample has approximately 140,000 clones; about 89% occur once, and the top ten carry 7.5% to 8%. The specimen was peripheral blood, collected 28 days after the second dose of the MenACWY control vaccine. These receptors originate from an adult who received the MenACWY meningococcal vaccine as a control.

The V and J genes are TRBV27 and TRBJ1-2; D uncertain. CDR3 length: 14 amino acids. From germline, CDR1 is MNHEY and CDR2 SMNVEV (reference sequence). Trimming left V 5 bases short and J 0 bases short, with 10 bases between. CDR3 loop: CASSPRQSNYGYTF. The CDR3 nucleotides read TGTGCCAGCAGTCCCCGGCAGTCTAACTATGGCTACACCTTC.

The V call is TRBV1, the J call TRBJ2-5; the table's TRBD2 call for D was not verified on the DNA. TRBV1 constitutes a pseudogene. The CDR3 covers 20 residues. The CDR3 loop is CTSSQRTGRKGFTCRETQYF. The CDR3 DNA reads as TGCACCAGCAGCCAGCGGACCGGGAGAAAGGGTTTTACGTGTCGAGAGACCCAGTACTTC.

This clone was detected once. The chain joins TRBV3-1 (or the pseudogene TRBV3-2) to TRBJ2-2; D might be TRBD2 (6 bases). Germline V gives CDR1 LGHDT, CDR2 YNNKEL (reference sequence). The CDR3 is 15 residues long. Trimming took off 6 bases at V and 5 bases at J, with 16 bases between the two ends. Here the CDR3 DNA reads TGTGCCAGCAGTGGGACTGTGGCCATTACCGGGGAGCTGTTTTTT. Amino acids: CASSGTVAITGELFF.

J is TRBJ2-2 and V is TRBV28; 9 bases are shared with TRBD2. Germline V gene data show CDR1 as MDHEN and CDR2 as SYDVKM. CDR3 length equals 17 residues. With V trimmed by 3 bases and J by 1 base, 6 bases remained unmatched. CDR3 loop: CASSFLSGGRNTGELFF. The CDR3 DNA sequence: TGTGCCAGCAGTTTTCTTAGCGGGGGCCGGAACACCGGGGAGCTGTTTTTT.

The chain links TRBV11-1 to TRBJ2-2; TRBD1 aligns across 8 bases. The CDR3 has 15 amino acids. Looked up from germline, CDR1 is SGHAT and CDR2 is FQDESV (reference sequence). Trimming at V came to 5 bases and at J to 2 bases, leaving 4 bases not matched to a gene. CDR3 in amino acids: CASSVDRVNTGELFF. DNA of the CDR3: TGTGCCAGCAGCGTGGACAGGGTAAACACCGGGGAGCTGTTTTTT.

The chain joins TRBV27 to TRBJ1-5; D remains ambiguous. The CDR3 spans 13 residues. V lost 3 bases and J lost 5, with 8 bases in between. CDR1 is MNHEY and CDR2 is SMNVEV in the germline V gene (reference sequence). CDR3 loop: CASSFGSDQPQHF. DNA for the CDR3: TGTGCCAGCAGTTTTGGTTCCGATCAGCCCCAGCATTTT.

The chain recombines TRBV5-1 with TRBJ2-2, with 7 bases fitting TRBD1. The CDR3 is made up of 17 amino acids. Germline V lookup: CDR1 SGHRS, CDR2 YFSETQ. J lost 4 bases, V lost 4 bases, and 13 bases had no gene match. The CDR3 nucleotides are TGCGCCAGCAGCCAACTAGGACAGGCCTCGACCACCGGGGAGCTGTTTTTT. Translated: CASSQLGQASTTGELFF.

V gene TRBV12-5 combines with J gene TRBJ2-5; possible D gene TRBD1, 6 bases. The V end was cut by 0 bases, the J end by 1 base, with 15 bases between. Per the germline V gene, CDR1 is LGHNT and CDR2 is FRNRAP. The CDR3 loop spans 17 amino acids. CDR3 sequence (DNA): TGTGCTAGTGGTTTGGTAACAAGTCAGGGGCCCCAAGAGACCCAGTACTTC. This translates into CASGLVTSQGPQETQYF.

V and J are TRBV5-1 and TRBJ2-7; D remains ambiguous. V was shortened by 4 bases and J by 2 bases, with 10 bases between the two germline ends. The germline CDR1 and CDR2 sequences are SGHRS and YFSETQ. The CDR3 loop spans 13 amino acids. The CDR3 nucleotides are TGCGCCAGCAGCGTGGACGGAGCCTACGAGCAGTACTTC. Its protein is CASSVDGAYEQYF.

The chain is built from TRBV19 and TRBJ2-5; D unresolved. Germline assignment: CDR1 LNHDA and CDR2 SQIVND (reference sequence). The V gene lost 5 bases and the J gene lost 5 bases, with 9 bases spanning the gap. This CDR3 is built from 12 residues. The CDR3 sequence is CASSEQKETQYF. The CDR3 DNA sequence: TGTGCCAGTAGTGAACAAAAGGAGACCCAGTACTTC.

This clone was seen only once. The rearrangement links TRBV19 to TRBJ1-5; D is possibly TRBD1 (5 bases). The V end lost 6 bases, the J end lost 6 bases, and 18 bases lay between the germline ends. Germline loops: CDR1 LNHDA, CDR2 SQIVND (reference sequence). This CDR3 comprises 15 residues. This CDR3 reads CASSDGTVTGQPQHF. The DNA for the CDR3 is TGTGCCAGTAGCGACGGGACCGTGACGGGTCAGCCCCAGCATTTT. Combining the CDR3 with reference TRBV19 and TRBJ1-5 gives the whole variable domain DGGITQSPKYLFRKEGQNVTLSCEQNLNHDAMYWYRQDPGQGLRLIYYSQIVNDFQKGDIAEGYSVSREKKESFPLTVTSAQKNPTAFYLCASSDGTVTGQPQHFGDGTRLSIL.

The CDR3 nucleotides are TGTGCCAGCAGCACTAGGGGGGGGCCTTTGACCAATCAGCCCCAGCATTTT. Amino acids: CASSTRGGPLTNQPQHF. The chain employs TRBV7-2 and TRBJ1-5; D is perhaps TRBD1 (6 bases). CDR3 length: 17 residues. The V and J ends lost 5 bases and 3 bases respectively, with 20 bases between them. Germline V CDR1 and CDR2: SGHTA, FQGNSA.

This chain joins TRBV3-1 (or the pseudogene TRBV3-2) and TRBJ2-1, with 7 bases aligning to TRBD2. This CDR3 is built from 15 residues. Looked up from germline, CDR1 is LGHDT and CDR2 is YNNKEL (reference sequence). The trim removed 1 base at V and 6 bases at J, leaving 6 bases unmatched. The CDR3 coding sequence is TGTGCCAGCAGCCAAGGGGAGGGATCGGGCAATGAGCAGTTCTTC. Translation: CASSQGEGSGNEQFF.

This clone is medium-sized (0.01 to 0.1%). The V and J genes are TRBV11-1 and TRBJ2-5, with 8 bases fitting TRBD1. J gave up 0 bases and V 0 bases, and 6 bases lay outside the gene matches. Germline CDR1 is SGHAT and CDR2 is FQDESV (reference sequence). The CDR3 loop spans 17 amino acids. For the CDR3, the DNA is TGTGCCAGCAGCTTAGCACGGACAGGGATGTACCAAGAGACCCAGTACTTC. Protein product: CASSLARTGMYQETQYF.